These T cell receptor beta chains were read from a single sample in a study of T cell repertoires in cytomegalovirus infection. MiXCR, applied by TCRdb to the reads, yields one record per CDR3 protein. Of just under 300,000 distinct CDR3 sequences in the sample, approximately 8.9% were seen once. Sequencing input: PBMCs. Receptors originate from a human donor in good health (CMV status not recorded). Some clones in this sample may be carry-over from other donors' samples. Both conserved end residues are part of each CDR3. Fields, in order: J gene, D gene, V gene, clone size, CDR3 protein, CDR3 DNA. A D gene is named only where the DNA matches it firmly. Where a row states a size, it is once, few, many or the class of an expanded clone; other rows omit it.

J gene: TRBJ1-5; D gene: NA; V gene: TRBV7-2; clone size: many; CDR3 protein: CASSSYPQAVNQPQHF; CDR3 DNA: TGTGCCAGCAGCTCTTATCCACAGGCAGTCAATCAGCCCCAGCATTTT
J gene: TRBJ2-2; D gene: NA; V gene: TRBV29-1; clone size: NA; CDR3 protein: CSVGLNTGELFF; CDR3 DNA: TGCAGCGTTGGCCTGAACACCGGGGAGCTGTTTTTT
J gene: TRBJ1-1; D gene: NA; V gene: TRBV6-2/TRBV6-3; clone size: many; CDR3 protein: CASSYSMQGTEAFF; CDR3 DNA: TGTGCCAGCAGTTACTCGATGCAGGGCACTGAAGCTTTCTTT
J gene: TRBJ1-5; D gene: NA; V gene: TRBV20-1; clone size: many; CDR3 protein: CSASEPGQPQHF; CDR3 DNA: TGCAGTGCTAGCGAGCCAGGTCAGCCCCAGCATTTT
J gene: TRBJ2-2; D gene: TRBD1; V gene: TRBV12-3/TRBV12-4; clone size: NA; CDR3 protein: CASRLTGGAAGELFF; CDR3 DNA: TGTGCCAGCAGACTTACAGGGGGCGCAGCCGGGGAGCTGTTTTTT
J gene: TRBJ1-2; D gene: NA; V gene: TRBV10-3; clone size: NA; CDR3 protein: CAISGSDYGYTF; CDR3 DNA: TGTGCCATCAGTGGTTCGGACTATGGCTACACCTTC
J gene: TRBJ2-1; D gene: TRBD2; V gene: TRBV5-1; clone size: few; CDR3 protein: CASRSLAGPYNEQFF; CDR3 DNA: TGCGCCAGCAGGTCTCTAGCGGGCCCCTACAATGAGCAGTTCTTC
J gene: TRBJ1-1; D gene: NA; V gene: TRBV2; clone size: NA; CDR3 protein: CASVREGAAGTEAFF; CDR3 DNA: TGTGCCAGCGTGAGGGAAGGCGCTGCGGGCACCGAAGCTTTCTTT
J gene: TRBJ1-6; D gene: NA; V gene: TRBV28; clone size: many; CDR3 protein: CASSLSGDLSPLHF; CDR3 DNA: TGTGCCAGCAGTCTTTCGGGAGATCTCTCACCCCTCCACTTT
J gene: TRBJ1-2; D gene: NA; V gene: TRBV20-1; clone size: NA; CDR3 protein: CSARDPGSYGYTF; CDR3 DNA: TGCAGTGCTAGAGATCCAGGGTCCTATGGCTACACCTTC
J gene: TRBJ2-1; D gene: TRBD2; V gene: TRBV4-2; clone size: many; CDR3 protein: CASSQDSGAYNEQFF; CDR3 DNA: TGTGCCAGCAGCCAAGATAGCGGGGCCTACAATGAGCAGTTCTTC
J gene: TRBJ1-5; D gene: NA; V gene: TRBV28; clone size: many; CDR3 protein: CASSLAAINQPQHF; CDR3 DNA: TGTGCCAGCAGTTTAGCAGCAATTAATCAGCCCCAGCATTTT
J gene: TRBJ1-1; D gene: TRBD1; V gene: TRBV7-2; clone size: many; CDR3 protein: CASSLGDSTEAFF; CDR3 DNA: TGTGCCAGCAGCTTAGGGGACAGCACTGAAGCTTTCTTT
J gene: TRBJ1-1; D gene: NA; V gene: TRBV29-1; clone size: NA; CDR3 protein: CSVEGPTGARTEAFF; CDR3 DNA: TGCAGCGTTGAAGGGCCGACGGGGGCTCGGACTGAAGCTTTCTTT
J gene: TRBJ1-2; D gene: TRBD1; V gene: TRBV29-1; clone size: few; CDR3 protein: CSVTTGEVNGYTF; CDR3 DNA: TGCAGCGTCACGACAGGGGAAGTAAATGGCTACACCTTC
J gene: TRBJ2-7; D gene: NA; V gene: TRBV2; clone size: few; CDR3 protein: CASSRAYYEQYF; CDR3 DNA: TGTGCCAGCAGTCGGGCATACTACGAGCAGTACTTC
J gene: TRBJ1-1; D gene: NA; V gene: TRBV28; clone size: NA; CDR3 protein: CASRPRMMNTEAFF; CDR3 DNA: TGTGCCAGCAGGCCCAGGATGATGAACACTGAAGCTTTCTTT
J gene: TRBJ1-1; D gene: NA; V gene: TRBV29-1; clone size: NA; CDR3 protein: CSVVSTEAFF; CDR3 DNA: TGCAGCGTTGTTAGTACTGAAGCTTTCTTT
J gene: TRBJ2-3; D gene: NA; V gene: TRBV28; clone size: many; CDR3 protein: CASMAPNTQYF; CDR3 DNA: TGTGCCAGCATGGCCCCTAATACGCAGTATTTT
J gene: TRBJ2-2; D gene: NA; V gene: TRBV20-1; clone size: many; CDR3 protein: CSARALRIPTGELFF; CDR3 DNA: TGCAGTGCTAGAGCGCTCCGGATTCCAACCGGGGAGCTGTTTTTT
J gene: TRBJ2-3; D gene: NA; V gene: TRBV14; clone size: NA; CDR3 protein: CASSQVGSSKDTQYF; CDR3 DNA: TGTGCCAGCAGCCAAGTCGGCAGTAGCAAGGATACGCAGTATTTT
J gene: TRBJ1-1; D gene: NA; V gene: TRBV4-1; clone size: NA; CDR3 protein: CASSQDQVRAFF; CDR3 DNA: TGCGCCAGCAGCCAAGATCAAGTAAGGGCTTTCTTT
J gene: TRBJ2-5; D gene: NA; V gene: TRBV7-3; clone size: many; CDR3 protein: CASSLTPGVETQYF; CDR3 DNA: TGTGCCAGCAGCTTAACCCCAGGGGTAGAGACCCAGTACTTC
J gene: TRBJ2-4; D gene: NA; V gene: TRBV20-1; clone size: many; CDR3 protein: CSAIQGRRGQNIQYF; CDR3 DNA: TGCAGTGCAATTCAGGGGCGGCGCGGTCAAAACATTCAGTACTTC
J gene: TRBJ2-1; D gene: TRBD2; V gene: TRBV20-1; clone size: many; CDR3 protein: CSAAKGLAGGPGSYNEQFF; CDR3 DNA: TGCAGTGCTGCTAAGGGACTAGCGGGGGGGCCGGGCTCCTACAATGAGCAGTTCTTC
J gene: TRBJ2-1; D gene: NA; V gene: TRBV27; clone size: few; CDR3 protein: CASSLSITVEQFF; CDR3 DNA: TGTGCCAGCAGTTTAAGTATTACGGTGGAGCAGTTCTTC
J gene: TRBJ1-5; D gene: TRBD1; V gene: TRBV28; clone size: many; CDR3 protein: CASSLSPIGQGRSQPQHF; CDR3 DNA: TGTGCCAGCAGCTTATCCCCTATCGGACAGGGAAGGAGTCAGCCCCAGCATTTT
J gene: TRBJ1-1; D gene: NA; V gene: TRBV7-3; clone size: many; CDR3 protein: CASSLIGNTEAFF; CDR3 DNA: TGTGCCAGCAGCTTAATAGGGAACACTGAAGCTTTCTTT
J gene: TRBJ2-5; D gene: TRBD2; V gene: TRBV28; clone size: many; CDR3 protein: CASSSLEEEAGGLQETQYF; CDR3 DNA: TGTGCCAGCAGTTCTCTAGAGGAGGAGGCGGGGGGTCTTCAAGAGACCCAGTACTTC
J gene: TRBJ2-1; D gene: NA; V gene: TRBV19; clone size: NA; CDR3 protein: CASSRALLTYNEQFF; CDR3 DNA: TGTGCCAGTAGTCGGGCACTACTCACCTACAATGAGCAGTTCTTC
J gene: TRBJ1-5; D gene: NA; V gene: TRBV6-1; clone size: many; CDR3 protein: CASSSDSYSNQPQHF; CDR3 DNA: TGTGCCAGCAGTTCTGACAGCTATAGCAATCAGCCCCAGCATTTT
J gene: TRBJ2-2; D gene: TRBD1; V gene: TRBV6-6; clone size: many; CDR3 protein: CASSKDRGYTGELFF; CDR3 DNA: TGTGCCAGCAGTAAGGACAGGGGGTACACCGGGGAGCTGTTTTTT
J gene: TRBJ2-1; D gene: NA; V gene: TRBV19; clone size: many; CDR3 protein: CASSIGGTHPGEQFF; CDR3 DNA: TGTGCCAGTAGTATCGGAGGGACCCACCCCGGGGAGCAGTTCTTC
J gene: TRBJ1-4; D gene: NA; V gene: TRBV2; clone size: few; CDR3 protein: CASSDPTAAEKLFF; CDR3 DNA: TGTGCCAGCAGTGACCCGACGGCCGCCGAAAAACTGTTTTTT
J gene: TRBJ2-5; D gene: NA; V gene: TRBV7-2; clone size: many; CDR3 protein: CASSSPSGQTQTQYF; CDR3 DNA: TGTGCCAGCAGCTCGCCAAGCGGACAGACACAAACCCAGTACTTC
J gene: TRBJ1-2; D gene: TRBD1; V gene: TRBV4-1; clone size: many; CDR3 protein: CASSQGQGGRGYTF; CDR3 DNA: TGCGCCAGCAGCCAGGGACAGGGCGGTCGGGGCTACACCTTC
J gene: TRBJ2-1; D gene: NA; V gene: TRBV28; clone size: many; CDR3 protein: CASSWAYNEQFF; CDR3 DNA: TGTGCCAGCAGTTGGGCGTACAATGAGCAGTTCTTC
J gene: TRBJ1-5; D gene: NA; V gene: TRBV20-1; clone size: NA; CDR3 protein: CSARDGSYSNQPQHF; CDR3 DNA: TGCAGTGCTAGAGATGGCTCTTATAGCAATCAGCCCCAGCATTTT
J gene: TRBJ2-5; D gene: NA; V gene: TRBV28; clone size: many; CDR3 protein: CASSFMGPIIEGETQYF; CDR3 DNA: TGTGCCAGCAGTTTTATGGGACCCATTATAGAGGGAGAGACCCAGTACTTC
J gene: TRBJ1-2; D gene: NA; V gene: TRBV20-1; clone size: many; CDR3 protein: CSAETWGPGYTF; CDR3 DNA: TGCAGTGCCGAAACGTGGGGCCCAGGCTACACCTTC
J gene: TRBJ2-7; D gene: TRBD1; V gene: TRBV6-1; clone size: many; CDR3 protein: CASSELGQGIYEQYF; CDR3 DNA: TGTGCCAGCAGTGAGCTGGGACAGGGAATCTACGAGCAGTACTTC
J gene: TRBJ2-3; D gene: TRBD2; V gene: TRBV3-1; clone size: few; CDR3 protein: CASSQAQRGTDTQYF; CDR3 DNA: TGTGCCAGCAGCCAAGCGCAGCGGGGGACAGATACGCAGTATTTT
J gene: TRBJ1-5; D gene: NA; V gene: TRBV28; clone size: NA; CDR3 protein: CASSSRIWARPGGQPQHF; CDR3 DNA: TGTGCCAGCAGTTCGCGAATTTGGGCTCGTCCAGGCGGTCAGCCCCAGCATTTT
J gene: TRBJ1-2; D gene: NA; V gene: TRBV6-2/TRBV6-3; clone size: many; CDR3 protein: CASRHPSWNYGYTF; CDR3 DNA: TGTGCCAGCAGACATCCAAGCTGGAACTATGGCTACACCTTC
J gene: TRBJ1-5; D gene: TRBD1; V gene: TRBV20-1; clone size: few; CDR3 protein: CSATRGHSNQPQHF; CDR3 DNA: TGCAGTGCTACAAGGGGGCATAGCAATCAGCCCCAGCATTTT
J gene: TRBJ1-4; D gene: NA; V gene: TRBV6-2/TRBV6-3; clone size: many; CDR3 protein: CASSWPTTIREKLFF; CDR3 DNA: TGTGCCAGCAGTTGGCCTACTACTATTAGGGAAAAACTGTTTTTT
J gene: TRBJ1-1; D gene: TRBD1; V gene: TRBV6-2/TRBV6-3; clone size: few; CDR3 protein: CASSKDREPNMNTEAFF; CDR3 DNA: TGTGCCAGCAGCAAGGACAGGGAGCCGAACATGAACACTGAAGCTTTCTTT
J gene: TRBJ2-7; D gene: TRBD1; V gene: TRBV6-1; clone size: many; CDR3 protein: CASSEGQGNEQYF; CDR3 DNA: TGTGCCAGCAGTGAAGGACAGGGAAACGAGCAGTACTTC
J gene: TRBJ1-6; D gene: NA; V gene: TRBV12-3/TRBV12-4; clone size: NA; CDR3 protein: CASGGLNSPLHF; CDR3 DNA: TGTGCCAGCGGCGGACTTAATTCACCCCTCCACTTT
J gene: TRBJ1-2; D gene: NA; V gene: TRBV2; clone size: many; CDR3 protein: CASSEATGLHGYTF; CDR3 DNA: TGTGCCAGCAGTGAAGCCACAGGACTGCATGGCTACACCTTC
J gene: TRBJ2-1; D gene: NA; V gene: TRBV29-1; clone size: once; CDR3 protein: CSVAGGHPFNHNEQFF; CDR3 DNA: TGCAGCGTTGCTGGGGGCCATCCCTTTAATCACAATGAGCAGTTCTTC
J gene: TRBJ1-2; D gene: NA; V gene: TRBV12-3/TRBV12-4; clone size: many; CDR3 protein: CASSRVGPAYGYTF; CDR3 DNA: TGTGCCAGCAGTAGAGTTGGGCCGGCATATGGCTACACCTTC
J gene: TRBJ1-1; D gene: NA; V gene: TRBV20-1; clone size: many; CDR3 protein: CSARVGTEAFF; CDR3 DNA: TGCAGTGCTAGAGTAGGCACTGAAGCTTTCTTT
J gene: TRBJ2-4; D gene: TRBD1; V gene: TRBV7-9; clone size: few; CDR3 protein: CASSQGQGTDKNIQYF; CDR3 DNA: TGTGCCAGCAGCCAAGGACAGGGAACGGACAAAAACATTCAGTACTTC
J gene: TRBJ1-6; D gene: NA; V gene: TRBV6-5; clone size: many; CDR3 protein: CASSPQGWSSPLHF; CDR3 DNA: TGTGCCAGCAGCCCCCAGGGCTGGAGTTCACCCCTCCACTTT
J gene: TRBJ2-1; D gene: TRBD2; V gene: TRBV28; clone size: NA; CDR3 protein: CAIGGGDGDEQFF; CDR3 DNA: TGTGCCATCGGGGGGGGGGATGGCGATGAGCAGTTCTTC